Sequencing of this TCR beta chain was carried out in a study of human T cells and chemical hapten exposure. Background on the study: Per-sample TCR yields varied mainly from small pooled library volume differences.

As concerns this clonotype: Its specificity is not known.

Someone pulled total RNA out of unfractionated whole blood. Germline CDR1 reads MDHEN; CDR2 reads SYDVKM. Germline trimming cut 3 bases from V and 0 bases from J; bases unmatched to any gene: 4. The CDR3 consists of 15 residues. General study results and limits: After DPC sensitization, TCRs above 1 in 1000 frequency showed no change.

Original analysis: Sequenced samples showed a median of approximately 100,000 TCRs each, with counts running from around 25,000 to 690,000. TCRdb called the 5' RACE reads again in MiXCR, with one record for every CDR3 protein. TCRdb's processing, not the study's, gives the V and J calls here. The sample includes about 140,000 distinct CDR3 sequences, 4.1% of them seen just once. The V gene is TRBV28, the J gene TRBJ2-7, with 8 bases aligning to TRBD1. The receptor was isolated from a female donor in good health. The CDR3 DNA reads TGTGCCAGCAGTTTGGCAGGGGGCCCCTCCTACGAGCAGTACTTC. Amino acids: CASSLAGGPSYEQYF. The variable domain in full, with the rest retrieved from reference TRBV28 and TRBJ2-7, is DVKVTQSSRYLVKRTGEKVFLECVQDMDHENMFWYRQDPGLGLRLIYFSYDVKMKEKGDIPEGYSVSREKKERFSLILESASTNQTSMYLCASSLAGGPSYEQYFGPGTRLTVT.